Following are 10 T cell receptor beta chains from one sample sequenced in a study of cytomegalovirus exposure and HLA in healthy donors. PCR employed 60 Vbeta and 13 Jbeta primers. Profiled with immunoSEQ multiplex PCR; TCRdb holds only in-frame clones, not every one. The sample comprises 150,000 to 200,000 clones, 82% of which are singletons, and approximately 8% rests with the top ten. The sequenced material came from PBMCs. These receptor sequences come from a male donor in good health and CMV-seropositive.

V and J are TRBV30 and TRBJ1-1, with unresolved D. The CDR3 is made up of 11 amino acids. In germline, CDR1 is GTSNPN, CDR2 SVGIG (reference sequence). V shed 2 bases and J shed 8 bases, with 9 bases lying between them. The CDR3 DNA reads TGTGCCTGGAGTCCCCGTAGCGAAGCTTTCTTT. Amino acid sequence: CAWSPRSEAFF.

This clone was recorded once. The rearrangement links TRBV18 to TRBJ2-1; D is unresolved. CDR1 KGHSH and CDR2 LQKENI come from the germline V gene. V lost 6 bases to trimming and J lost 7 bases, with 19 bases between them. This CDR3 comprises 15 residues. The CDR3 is CASSFPGRARNEQFF. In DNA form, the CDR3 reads TGTGCCAGCTCTTTCCCCGGAAGAGCCAGGAATGAGCAGTTCTTC. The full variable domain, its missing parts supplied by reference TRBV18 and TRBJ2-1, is NAGVMQNPRHLVRRRGQEARLRCSPMKGHSHVYWYRQLPEEGLKFMVYLQKENIIDESGMPKERFSAEFPKEGPSILRIQQVVRGDSAAYFCASSFPGRARNEQFFGPGTRLTVL.

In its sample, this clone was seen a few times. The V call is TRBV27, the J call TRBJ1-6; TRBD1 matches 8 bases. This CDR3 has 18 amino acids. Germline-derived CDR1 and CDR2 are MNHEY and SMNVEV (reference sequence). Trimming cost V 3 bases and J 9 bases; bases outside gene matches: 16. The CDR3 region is CASSFRMTGATMGSPLHF. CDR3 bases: TGTGCCAGCAGTTTTCGGATGACAGGGGCGACTATGGGTTCACCCCTCCACTTT.

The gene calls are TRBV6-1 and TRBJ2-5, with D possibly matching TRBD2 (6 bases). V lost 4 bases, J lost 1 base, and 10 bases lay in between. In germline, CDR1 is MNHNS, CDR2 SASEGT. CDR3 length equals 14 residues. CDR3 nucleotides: TGTGCCAGCAGTGCCTCCGGGAGCCAAGAGACCCAGTACTTC. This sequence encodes CASSASGSQETQYF.

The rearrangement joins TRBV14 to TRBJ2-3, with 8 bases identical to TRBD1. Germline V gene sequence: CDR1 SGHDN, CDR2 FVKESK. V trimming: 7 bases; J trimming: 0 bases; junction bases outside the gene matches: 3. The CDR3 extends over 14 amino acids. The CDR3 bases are TGTGCCAGCATGAGGACAGGGAGCACAGATACGCAGTATTTT. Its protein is CASMRTGSTDTQYF.

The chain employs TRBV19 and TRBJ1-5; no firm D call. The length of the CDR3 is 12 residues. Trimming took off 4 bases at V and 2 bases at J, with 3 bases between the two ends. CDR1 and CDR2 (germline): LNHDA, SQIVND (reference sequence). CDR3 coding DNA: TGTGCCAGTAGTACCGGCAATCAGCCCCAGCATTTT. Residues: CASSTGNQPQHF.

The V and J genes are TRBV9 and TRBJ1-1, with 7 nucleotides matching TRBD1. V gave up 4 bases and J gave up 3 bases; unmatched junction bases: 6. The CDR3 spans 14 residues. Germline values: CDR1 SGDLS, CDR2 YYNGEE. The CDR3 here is CASSYFDRDTEAFF. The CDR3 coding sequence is TGTGCCAGCAGCTACTTCGACAGGGACACTGAAGCTTTCTTT.

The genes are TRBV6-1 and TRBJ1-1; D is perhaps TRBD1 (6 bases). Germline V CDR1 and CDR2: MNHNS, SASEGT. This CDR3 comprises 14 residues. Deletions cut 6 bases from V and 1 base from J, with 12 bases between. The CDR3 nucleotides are TGTGCCAGCAGCGCACTACAGGGGAACACTGAAGCTTTCTTT. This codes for CASSALQGNTEAFF.

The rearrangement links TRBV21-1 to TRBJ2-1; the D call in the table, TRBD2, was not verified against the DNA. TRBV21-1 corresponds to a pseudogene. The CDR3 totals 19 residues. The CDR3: CASSKMRLAGGPFVGEQFF. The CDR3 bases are TGTGCCAGCAGCAAGATGAGACTAGCGGGAGGCCCCTTTGTGGGTGAGCAGTTCTTC.

The CDR3 region has the DNA TGTGCCAGCAGCTTGGTGACTAGCGGGAGTCCGACGAGATTCACAGATACGCAGTATTTT. Its protein product is CASSLVTSGSPTRFTDTQYF. V and J are TRBV5-4 and TRBJ2-3, with TRBD2 matching 12 bases. The CDR3 runs to 20 residues. Germline V gives CDR1 SGHNT, CDR2 YYREEE (reference sequence). After removal of 0 bases from V and 2 bases from J, the junction contained 13 bases not matched to a gene. The full variable domain, completed using reference TRBV5-4 and TRBJ2-3, is ETGVTQSPTHLIKTRGQQVTLRCSSQSGHNTVSWYQQALGQGPQFIFQYYREEENGRGNFPPRFSGLQFPNYSSELNVNALELDDSALYLCASSLVTSGSPTRFTDTQYFGPGTRLTVL.